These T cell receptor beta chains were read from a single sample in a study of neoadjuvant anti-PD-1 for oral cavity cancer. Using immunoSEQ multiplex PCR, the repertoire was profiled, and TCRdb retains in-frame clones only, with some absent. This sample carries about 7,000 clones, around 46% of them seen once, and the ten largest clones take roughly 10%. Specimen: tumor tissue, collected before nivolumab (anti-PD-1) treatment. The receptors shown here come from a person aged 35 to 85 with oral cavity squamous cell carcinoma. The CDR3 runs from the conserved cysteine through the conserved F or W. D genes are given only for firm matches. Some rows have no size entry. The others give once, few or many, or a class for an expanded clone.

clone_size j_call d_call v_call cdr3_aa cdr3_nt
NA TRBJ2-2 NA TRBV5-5 CASSLSGESGELFF TGTGCCAGCAGCCTCTCGGGGGAATCCGGGGAGCTGTTTTTT
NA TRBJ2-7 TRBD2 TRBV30 CAWTSSGGTYEQYF TGTGCCTGGACTTCTAGCGGGGGGACCTACGAGCAGTACTTC
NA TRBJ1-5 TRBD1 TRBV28 CASSLLQGQGSKPQHF TGTGCCAGCAGTTTATTACAGGGACAGGGGTCGAAGCCCCAGCATTTT
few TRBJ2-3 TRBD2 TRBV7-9 CASSLVAGVTDTQYF TGTGCCAGCAGCTTAGTAGCGGGAGTAACAGATACGCAGTATTTT
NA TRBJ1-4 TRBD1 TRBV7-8 CASSSLGQINEKLFF TGTGCCAGCAGCTCCCTGGGACAGATTAATGAAAAACTGTTTTTT
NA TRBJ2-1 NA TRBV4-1 CASSRIPGGRDEQFF TGCGCCAGCAGCCGAATCCCCGGGGGGCGCGATGAGCAGTTCTTC
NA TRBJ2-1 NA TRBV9 CASSVDPTFNTYNEQFF TGTGCCAGCAGCGTAGACCCCACTTTTAACACCTACAATGAGCAGTTCTTC
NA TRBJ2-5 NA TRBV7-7 CASSLQGGSGAGTQYF TGTGCTAGCAGCTTACAGGGGGGGTCCGGGGCCGGGACCCAGTACTTC
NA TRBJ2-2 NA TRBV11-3 CASSPRQGPTGELFF TGTGCCAGCAGCCCTAGGCAGGGGCCCACCGGGGAGCTGTTTTTT
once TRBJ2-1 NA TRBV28 CASRSLGSSYNEQFF TGTGCCAGTCGTTCACTCGGAAGCTCCTACAATGAGCAGTTCTTC
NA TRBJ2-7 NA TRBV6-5 CASRNRVREQYF TGTGCCAGCAGGAACAGGGTGAGGGAGCAGTACTTC
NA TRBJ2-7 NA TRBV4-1 CASSQEGGGSPYGQYF TGCGCCAGCAGCCAAGAAGGGGGCGGGAGCCCCTATGGGCAGTACTTC
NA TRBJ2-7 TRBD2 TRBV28 CASRHSPGLADQSGEQYF TGTGCCAGCAGGCACTCCCCGGGACTAGCGGACCAAAGTGGCGAGCAGTACTTC
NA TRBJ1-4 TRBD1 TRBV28 CASSLITGGREKLFF TGTGCCAGCAGTTTAATTACAGGGGGCCGGGAAAAACTGTTTTTT
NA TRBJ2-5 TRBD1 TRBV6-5 CASSSGGRETQYF TGTGCCAGCAGTTCAGGGGGCCGGGAGACCCAGTACTTC
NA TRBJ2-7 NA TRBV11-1 CASSSKDFTYEQYF TGTGCCAGCAGCTCAAAGGACTTTACCTACGAGCAGTACTTC
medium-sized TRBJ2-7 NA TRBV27 CATRLGHDYEQYF TGTGCAACACGGCTTGGACACGACTACGAGCAGTACTTC
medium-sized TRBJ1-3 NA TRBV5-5 CASSTGSSGNTIYF TGTGCCAGCAGCACAGGGAGCTCTGGAAACACCATATATTTT
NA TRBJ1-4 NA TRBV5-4 CASSPQGGIREKLFF TGTGCCAGCAGCCCTCAAGGGGGTATTCGCGAAAAACTGTTTTTT
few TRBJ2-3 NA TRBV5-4 CASRSFTADTQYF TGTGCCAGCCGGTCTTTTACGGCAGATACGCAGTATTTT
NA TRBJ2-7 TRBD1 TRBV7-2 CASSLEMFRDRGRNEQYF TGTGCCAGCAGCTTAGAAATGTTTAGGGACAGGGGGCGCAACGAGCAGTACTTC
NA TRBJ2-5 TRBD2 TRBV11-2 CASTLAAGNQETQYF TGTGCCAGCACCCTAGCGGCAGGCAACCAAGAGACCCAGTACTTC
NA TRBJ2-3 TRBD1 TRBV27 CASRPPTGGVHVDTQYF TGTGCCAGCAGACCCCCGACAGGGGGCGTTCACGTAGATACGCAGTATTTT
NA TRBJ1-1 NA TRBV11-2 CASSQGNTEAFF TGTGCCAGCAGCCAGGGGAACACTGAAGCTTTCTTT
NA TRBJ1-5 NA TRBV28 CASSSQIGNNQPQHF TGTGCCAGCAGTTCACAAATCGGAAACAATCAGCCCCAGCATTTT
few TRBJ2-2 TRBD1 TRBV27 CASSNGLRTGNTGELFF TGTGCCAGCAGCAACGGCTTACGGACAGGGAACACCGGGGAGCTGTTTTTT
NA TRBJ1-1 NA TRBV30 CAWMTTEAFF TGTGCCTGGATGACCACTGAAGCTTTCTTT
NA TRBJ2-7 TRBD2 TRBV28 CASSLVPLAGVYEQYF TGTGCCAGCAGTTTAGTACCCCTAGCGGGAGTTTACGAGCAGTACTTC
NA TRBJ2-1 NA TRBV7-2 CASSLGNYEQFF TGTGCCAGCAGCTTAGGGAATTATGAGCAGTTCTTC
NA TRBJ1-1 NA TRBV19 CASSMRGITEAFF TGTGCCAGTAGTATGAGGGGGATTACTGAAGCTTTCTTT
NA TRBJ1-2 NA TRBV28 CAGGRTWGYGYTF TGTGCTGGAGGCAGGACCTGGGGCTATGGCTACACCTTC
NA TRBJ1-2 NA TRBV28 CASSARTANYGYTF TGTGCCAGCAGTGCCAGAACGGCTAACTATGGCTACACCTTC
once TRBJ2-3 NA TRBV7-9 CASSIFGEVLKDTQYF TGTGCCAGCAGCATATTTGGGGAAGTACTCAAGGATACGCAGTATTTT
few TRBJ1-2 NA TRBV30 CAWTPGELIYGYTF TGTGCCTGGACACCAGGCGAACTAATCTATGGCTACACCTTC
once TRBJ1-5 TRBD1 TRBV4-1 CASSQDRSGTGKEPQHF TGCGCCAGCAGCCAAGACCGATCCGGGACAGGGAAGGAGCCCCAGCATTTT
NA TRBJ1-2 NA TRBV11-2 CASSLESAGGYTF TGTGCCAGCAGCTTAGAAAGCGCTGGGGGCTACACCTTC
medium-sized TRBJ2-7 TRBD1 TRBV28 CASSEPGQGRYEQYF TGTGCCAGCAGCGAACCGGGACAGGGACGCTACGAGCAGTACTTC
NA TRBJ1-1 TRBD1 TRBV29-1 CSVWTGGNTEAFF TGCAGCGTCTGGACAGGGGGAAACACTGAAGCTTTCTTT
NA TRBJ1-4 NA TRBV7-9 CASSFSPNEKLFF TGTGCCAGCAGCTTCTCTCCAAATGAAAAACTGTTTTTT
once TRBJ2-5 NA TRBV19 CASSIRTQETQYF TGTGCCAGTAGTATTCGGACCCAAGAGACCCAGTACTTC
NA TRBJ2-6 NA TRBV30 CAWSVERVGPGANVLTF TGTGCCTGGAGTGTAGAGCGGGTAGGACCTGGGGCCAACGTCCTGACTTTC
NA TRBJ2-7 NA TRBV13 CASSPWARPNEQYF TGTGCCAGCAGCCCGTGGGCGCGACCAAACGAGCAGTACTTC
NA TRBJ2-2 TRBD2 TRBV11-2 CASSSRTSGGVTGELFF TGTGCCAGCAGCTCACGGACTAGCGGAGGGGTCACCGGGGAGCTGTTTTTT
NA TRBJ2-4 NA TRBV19 CASSFRDAVDAGDIQYF TGTGCCAGTAGCTTCCGGGACGCCGTTGACGCCGGGGACATTCAGTACTTC
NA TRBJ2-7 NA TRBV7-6 CASSLQAGPTYEQYF TGTGCCAGCAGCTTACAGGCAGGCCCGACCTACGAGCAGTACTTC